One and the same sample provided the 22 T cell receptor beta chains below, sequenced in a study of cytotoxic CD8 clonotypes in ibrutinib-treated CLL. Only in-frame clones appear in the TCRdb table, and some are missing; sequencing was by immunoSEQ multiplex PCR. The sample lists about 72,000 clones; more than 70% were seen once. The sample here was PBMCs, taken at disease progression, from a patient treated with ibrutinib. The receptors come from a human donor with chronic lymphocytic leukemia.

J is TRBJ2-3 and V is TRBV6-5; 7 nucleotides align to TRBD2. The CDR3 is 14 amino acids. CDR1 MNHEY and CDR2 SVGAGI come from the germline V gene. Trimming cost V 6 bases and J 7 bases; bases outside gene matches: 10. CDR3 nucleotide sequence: TGTGCCAGCAGCCGGCCGGGGGGACCCAATACGCAGTATTTT. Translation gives CASSRPGGPNTQYF.

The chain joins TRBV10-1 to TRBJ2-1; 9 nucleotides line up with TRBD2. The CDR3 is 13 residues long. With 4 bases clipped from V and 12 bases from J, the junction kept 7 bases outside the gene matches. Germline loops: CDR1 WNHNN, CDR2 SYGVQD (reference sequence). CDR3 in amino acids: CASSALQAGGQFF. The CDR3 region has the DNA TGCGCCAGCAGTGCCCTTCAAGCGGGAGGGCAGTTCTTC.

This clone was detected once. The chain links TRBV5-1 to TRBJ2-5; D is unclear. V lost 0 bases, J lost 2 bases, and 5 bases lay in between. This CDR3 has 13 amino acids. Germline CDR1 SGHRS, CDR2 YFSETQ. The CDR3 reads CASSLEAQETQYF. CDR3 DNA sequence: TGCGCCAGCAGCTTGGAGGCACAAGAGACCCAGTACTTC. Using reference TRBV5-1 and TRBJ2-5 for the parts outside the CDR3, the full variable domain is KAGVTQTPRYLIKTRGQQVTLSCSPISGHRSVSWYQQTPGQGLQFLFEYFSETQRNKGNFPGRFSGRQFSNSRSEMNVSTLELGDSALYLCASSLEAQETQYFGPGTRLLVL.

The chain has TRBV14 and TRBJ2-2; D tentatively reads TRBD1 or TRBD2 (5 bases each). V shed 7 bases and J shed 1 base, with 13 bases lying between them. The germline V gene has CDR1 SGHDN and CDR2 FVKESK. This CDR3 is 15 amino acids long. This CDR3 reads CASKPGPMNTGELFF. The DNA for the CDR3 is TGTGCCAGCAAACCGGGACCAATGAACACCGGGGAGCTGTTTTTT.

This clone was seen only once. The CDR3 nucleotides read TGTGCCAGCAGCTTTGGGACAGTTCCCGGGGAGCTGTTTTTT. Translated: CASSFGTVPGELFF. This chain uses TRBV7-6 with TRBJ2-2, with 7 bases lining up with TRBD1. Germline values: CDR1 SGHVS, CDR2 FNYEAQ. Trimming took 3 bases from V and 6 from J; bases not matched to a gene: 4. The CDR3 is 14 residues long. The entire variable domain, with the rest obtained from reference TRBV7-6 and TRBJ2-2, is as follows: GAGVSQSPRYKVTKRGQDVALRCDPISGHVSLYWYRQALGQGPEFLTYFNYEAQQDKSGLPNDRFSAERPEGSISTLTIQRTEQRDSAMYRCASSFGTVPGELFFGEGSRLTVL.

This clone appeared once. As DNA, the CDR3 is TGTGCCAGCAGCTTAGAACAAGCGGGGGAGACCCAGTACTTC. Translating it yields CASSLEQAGETQYF. This chain uses TRBV7-2 with TRBJ2-5, with 7 bases lining up with TRBD2. The J segment lost 5 bases and the V segment lost 1 base, leaving 4 bases of the junction unmatched. Germline CDR1 and CDR2: SGHTA and FQGNSA. The CDR3 is 14 amino acids.

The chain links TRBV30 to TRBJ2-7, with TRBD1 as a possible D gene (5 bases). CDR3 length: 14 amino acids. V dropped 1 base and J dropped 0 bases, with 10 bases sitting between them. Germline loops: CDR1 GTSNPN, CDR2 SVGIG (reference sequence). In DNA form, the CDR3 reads TGTGCCTGGAGTGGACAGTTGGGCTCCTACGAGCAGTACTTC. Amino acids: CAWSGQLGSYEQYF.

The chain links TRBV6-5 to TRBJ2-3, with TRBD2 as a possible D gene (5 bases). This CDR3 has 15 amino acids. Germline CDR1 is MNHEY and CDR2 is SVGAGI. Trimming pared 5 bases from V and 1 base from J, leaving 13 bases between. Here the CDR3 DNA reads TGTGCCAGCAGTCAGGACTTTCGGCGCACAGATACGCAGTATTTT. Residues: CASSQDFRRTDTQYF.

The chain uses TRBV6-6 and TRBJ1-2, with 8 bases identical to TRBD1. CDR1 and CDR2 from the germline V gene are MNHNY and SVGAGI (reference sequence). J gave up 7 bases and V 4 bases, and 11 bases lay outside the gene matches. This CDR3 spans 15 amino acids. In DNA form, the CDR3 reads TGTGCCAGCAGTTCTGGGCAGGGGGCGCCGGGTGGCTACACCTTC. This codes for CASSSGQGAPGGYTF.

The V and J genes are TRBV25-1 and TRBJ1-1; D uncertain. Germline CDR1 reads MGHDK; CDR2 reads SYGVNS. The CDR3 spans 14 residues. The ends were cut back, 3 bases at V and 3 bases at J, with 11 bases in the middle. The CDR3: CASSEWEEDTEAFF. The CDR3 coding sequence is TGTGCCAGCAGTGAGTGGGAAGAGGACACTGAAGCTTTCTTT.

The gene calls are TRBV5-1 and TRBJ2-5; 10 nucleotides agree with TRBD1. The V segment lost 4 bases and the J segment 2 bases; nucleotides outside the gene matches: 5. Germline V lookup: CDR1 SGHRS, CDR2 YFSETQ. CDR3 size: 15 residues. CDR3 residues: CASSKGQGPQETQYF. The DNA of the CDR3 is TGCGCCAGCAGCAAGGGACAGGGGCCTCAAGAGACCCAGTACTTC.

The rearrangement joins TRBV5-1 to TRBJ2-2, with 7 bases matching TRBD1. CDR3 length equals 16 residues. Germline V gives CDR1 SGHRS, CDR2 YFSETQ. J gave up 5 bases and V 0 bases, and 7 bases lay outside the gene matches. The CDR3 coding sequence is TGCGCCAGCAGCTTGGTTTATAGGGGGCGGACCGGGGAGCTGTTTTTT. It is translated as CASSLVYRGRTGELFF.

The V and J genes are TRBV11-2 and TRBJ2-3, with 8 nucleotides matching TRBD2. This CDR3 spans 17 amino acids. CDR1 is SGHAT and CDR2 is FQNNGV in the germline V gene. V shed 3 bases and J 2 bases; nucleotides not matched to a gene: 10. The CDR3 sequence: CASSFLAGGRFTDTQYF. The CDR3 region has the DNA TGTGCCAGCAGCTTCCTGGCGGGGGGTCGATTCACAGATACGCAGTATTTT.

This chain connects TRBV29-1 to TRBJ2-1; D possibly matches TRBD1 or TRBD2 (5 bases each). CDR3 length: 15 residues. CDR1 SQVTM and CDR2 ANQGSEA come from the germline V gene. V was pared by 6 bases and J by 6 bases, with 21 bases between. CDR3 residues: CSVDVGAGTANEQFF. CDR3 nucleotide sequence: TGCAGCGTCGACGTAGGGGCCGGGACGGCCAATGAGCAGTTCTTC.

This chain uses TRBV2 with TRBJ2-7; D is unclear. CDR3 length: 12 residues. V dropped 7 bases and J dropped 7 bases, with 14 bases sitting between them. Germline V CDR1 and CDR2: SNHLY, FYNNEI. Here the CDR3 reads CASTGINSEQYF. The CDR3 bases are TGTGCCAGCACAGGAATCAATAGTGAGCAGTACTTC.

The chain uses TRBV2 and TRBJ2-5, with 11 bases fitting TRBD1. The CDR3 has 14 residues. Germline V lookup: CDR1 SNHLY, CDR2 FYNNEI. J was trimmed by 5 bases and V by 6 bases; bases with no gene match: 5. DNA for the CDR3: TGTGCCAGCAGCCTCCGGGACAGGGGGGAGACCCAGTACTTC. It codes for CASSLRDRGETQYF.

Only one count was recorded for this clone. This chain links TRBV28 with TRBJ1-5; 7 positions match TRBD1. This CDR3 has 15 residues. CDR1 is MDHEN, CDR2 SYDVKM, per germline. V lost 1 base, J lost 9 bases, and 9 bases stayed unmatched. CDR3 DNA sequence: TGTGCCAGCAGTTTATCGGCAGGGGGAGCGGGGCCCCAGCATTTT. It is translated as CASSLSAGGAGPQHF.

Written as DNA, the CDR3 is TGTGCCAGCTCACCTGGGACAGGGGGGTTCGGCTACACCTTC. Its translation is CASSPGTGGFGYTF. The chain has TRBV18 and TRBJ1-2; TRBD1 agrees at 11 bases. V dropped 3 bases and J dropped 8; count of bases not matched to a gene: 5. This CDR3 comprises 14 residues. The germline V gene has CDR1 KGHSH and CDR2 LQKENI.

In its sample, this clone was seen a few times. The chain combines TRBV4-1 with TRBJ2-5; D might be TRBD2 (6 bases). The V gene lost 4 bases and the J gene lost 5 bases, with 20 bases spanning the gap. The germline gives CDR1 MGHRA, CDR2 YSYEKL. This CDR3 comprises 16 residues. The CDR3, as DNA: TGCGCCAGCAGCCTCACGGGACTGAGACGGGATGAGACCCAGTACTTC. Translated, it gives CASSLTGLRRDETQYF.

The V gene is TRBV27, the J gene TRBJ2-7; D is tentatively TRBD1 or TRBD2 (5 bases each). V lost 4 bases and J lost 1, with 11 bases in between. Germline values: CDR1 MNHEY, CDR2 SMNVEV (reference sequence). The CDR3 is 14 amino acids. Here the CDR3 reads CASSWGSASYEQYF. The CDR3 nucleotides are TGTGCCAGCAGTTGGGGGAGCGCTTCCTACGAGCAGTACTTC.

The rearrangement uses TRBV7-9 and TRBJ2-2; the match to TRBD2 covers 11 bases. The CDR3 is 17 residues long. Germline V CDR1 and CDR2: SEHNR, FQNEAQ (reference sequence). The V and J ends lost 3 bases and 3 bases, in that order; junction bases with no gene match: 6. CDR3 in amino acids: CASSFGGLAGYTGELFF. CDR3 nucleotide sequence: TGTGCCAGCAGCTTTGGTGGACTAGCGGGTTACACCGGGGAGCTGTTTTTT.

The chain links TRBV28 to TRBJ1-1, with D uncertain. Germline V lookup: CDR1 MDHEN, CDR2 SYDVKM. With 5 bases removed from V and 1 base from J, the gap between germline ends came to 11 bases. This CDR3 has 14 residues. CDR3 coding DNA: TGTGCCAGCAGTCCCCCGGATACGAACACTGAAGCTTTCTTT. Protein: CASSPPDTNTEAFF.